This T cell receptor beta chain is drawn from a study of early stage breast cancer tumors. This clone was seen a few times. Generated by immunoSEQ multiplex PCR, the TCRdb table keeps only in-frame clones and is missing some. The data show roughly 30,000 clones, around 75% seen once. This CDR3 region has 12 residues. Trimming pared 5 bases from V and 5 bases from J, leaving 9 bases between. The germline gives CDR1 LNHDA, CDR2 SQIVND (reference sequence). The clonotype comes from a person aged 40 to 49 with breast cancer. The gene calls are TRBV19 and TRBJ1-1; D is possibly TRBD1 (6 bases). The sample taken for sequencing was blood. The CDR3, as DNA: TGTGCCAGTAGTCCGGACAGTACTGAAGCTTTCTTT. It yields the protein CASSPDSTEAFF. The full variable domain, its missing parts supplied by reference TRBV19 and TRBJ1-1, is DGGITQSPKYLFRKEGQNVTLSCEQNLNHDAMYWYRQDPGQGLRLIYYSQIVNDFQKGDIAEGYSVSREKKESFPLTVTSAQKNPTAFYLCASSPDSTEAFFGQGTRLTVV.